The 12 T cell receptor beta chains below were found in one sample sequenced in a study of blood T cells in healthy people across ages. Next came a second PCR, run for about 7 to 12 cycles, which used a sample-barcoded 5' primer along with a J-beta primer mix. Via MiXCR, TCRdb re-called the 5' RACE reads, giving one row per CDR3 protein. The sample holds roughly 500,000 distinct CDR3 sequences, roughly 28% seen once. Sequencing input: blood. Source of these receptors: a woman in her 70s in good health.

The chain combines TRBV18 with TRBJ2-5; D may correspond to TRBD1 or TRBD2 (5 bases each). The length of the CDR3 is 14 residues. CDR1 KGHSH and CDR2 LQKENI come from the germline V gene. Trimming left V 4 bases short and J 2 bases short, with 11 bases between. The DNA for the CDR3 is TGTGCCAGCTCACACCGGGGCGGACAAGAGACCCAGTACTTC. Protein product: CASSHRGGQETQYF.

The rearrangement links TRBV6-1 to TRBJ2-5; tentatively, D is TRBD1 or TRBD2 (6 bases each). The V and J ends lost 2 bases and 1 base respectively, with 11 bases between them. The CDR3 sequence is 15 residues long. Germline V gene lookup returns CDR1 MNHNS and CDR2 SASEGT. The CDR3 coding sequence is TGTGCCAGCAGTGAACCGTGGGGGGCCCAAGAGACCCAGTACTTC. This translates into CASSEPWGAQETQYF.

J is TRBJ1-3 and V is TRBV30; TRBD1 agrees at 7 bases. Germline CDR1 GTSNPN, CDR2 SVGIG (reference sequence). The ends lost 5 bases at V and 4 bases at J; junction bases unmatched: 2. This CDR3 is 12 amino acids long. CDR3: CAWGDRGNTIYF. CDR3 DNA: TGTGCCTGGGGGGACAGAGGAAACACCATATATTTT.

The chain links TRBV12-3 or TRBV12-4 to TRBJ1-4, with 8 bases fitting TRBD1. This CDR3 spans 15 amino acids. Trimming took 6 bases from V and 8 from J; bases not matched to a gene: 11. CDR3 sequence reads: CASSSRQGRGEKLFF. The CDR3 DNA sequence: TGTGCCAGCAGCTCACGACAGGGGAGAGGGGAAAAACTGTTTTTT.

The chain links TRBV9 to TRBJ2-1; D may be TRBD1 or TRBD2 (6 bases each). CDR1 and CDR2 from the germline V gene are SGDLS and YYNGEE. CDR3 size: 17 residues. V lost 4 bases, J lost 2 bases, and 19 bases lay in between. As DNA, the CDR3 is TGTGCCAGCAGCCTAACAGCCGGGGGCTCACCCTACAATGAGCAGTTCTTC. Protein: CASSLTAGGSPYNEQFF.

This chain uses TRBV4-1 with TRBJ2-5, with 9 nucleotides matching TRBD1. Judging by the DNA end, TRBJ2-7 fits better; the J call may be wrong. CDR3 length: 17 amino acids. In germline, CDR1 is MGHRA, CDR2 YSYEKL. CDR3 sequence reads: CASSLQTPGQGLYEQYF. CDR3 DNA: TGCGCCAGCAGTCTCCAGACTCCGGGACAGGGACTCTACGAGCAGTACTTC.

The chain is built from TRBV7-4 and TRBJ1-1, with 7 bases aligning to TRBD1. Trimming removed 1 base from V and 0 bases from J; junction bases left unmatched: 5. CDR1 is SGHVT, CDR2 SQSDAQ, per germline. This CDR3 has 16 amino acids. The CDR3 region is CASSLVQGPLNTEAFF. CDR3 sequence (DNA): TGTGCCAGCAGCTTAGTACAGGGGCCCTTGAACACTGAAGCTTTCTTT.

The rearrangement uses TRBV3-1 and TRBJ2-5, with 8 bases fitting TRBD2. CDR1 is LGHDT, CDR2 YNNKEL, per germline (reference sequence). The CDR3 totals 15 residues. Trimming at V came to 6 bases and at J to 8 bases, leaving 14 bases not matched to a gene. CDR3 protein: CASSRGRTTLGTQYF. The CDR3 DNA reads TGTGCCAGCAGTCGCGGGAGGACTACGCTTGGAACCCAGTACTTC.

V usage is TRBV5-1 and J usage is TRBJ2-7, with a possible D match to TRBD1 (6 bases). The J call is in doubt because the DNA end fits TRBJ2-1 better. The germline V gene encodes CDR1 SGHRS and CDR2 YFSETQ. The length of the CDR3 is 15 residues. CDR3 region: CASSWWEQGMNEQFF. DNA of the CDR3: TGCGCCAGCAGCTGGTGGGAACAGGGTATGAATGAGCAGTTCTTC.

The gene calls are TRBV4-3 and TRBJ2-6; 12 bases align to TRBD1. With V trimmed by 4 bases and J by 4 bases, 8 bases remained unmatched. The CDR3 spans 18 residues. Germline V gene lookup returns CDR1 LGHNA and CDR2 YSLEER. DNA for the CDR3: TGCGCCAGCAGCCTAAGGGACAGGGGGCTTGGCGGGGCCAACGTCCTGACTTTC. Protein product: CASSLRDRGLGGANVLTF.

The V and J genes are TRBV7-2 and TRBJ1-2; D uncertain. Looked up from germline, CDR1 is SGHTA and CDR2 is FQGNSA. Trimming removed 2 bases from V and 6 bases from J, with 13 bases in between. The CDR3 runs to 14 residues. CDR3: CASSLRVTANGYTF. The CDR3 DNA is TGTGCCAGCAGCTTACGCGTGACGGCGAATGGCTACACCTTC.

For the CDR3, the DNA is TGTGCCAGCAGCCCCTCTTCCCCTACATACGAGCAGTACTTC. It specifies CASSPSSPTYEQYF. The chain joins TRBV13 to TRBJ2-7, with no clear D. CDR1 is PRHDT, CDR2 FYEKMQ, per germline (reference sequence). The CDR3 consists of 14 residues. Between the trimmed V and J ends, which lost 5 bases and 4 bases, there was a span of 15 bases.